This TCR beta chain came from a study of Graves' ophthalmopathy and Graves' hyperthyroidism. Findings and caveats of the study: Most clonotypes expanded in thyroid above 0.001 frequency were present in blood too.

Of note for this clonotype: What it binds is not known.

CDR3 regions of TCR beta were amplified from RNA transcripts. The authors performed first-round RT-PCR with HTBI primers and then a second-round multiplex PCR. TCRdb analysed the multiplex PCR reads with MiXCR anew, one entry per CDR3 protein. The sample carries a few hundred thousand distinct CDR3 sequences, about 18% recorded once. The germline gives CDR1 SGHVS, CDR2 FQNEAQ. Trimming stripped 2 bases from V and 6 bases from J, with 10 bases between. This CDR3 region has 13 residues. The authors enrolled newly diagnosed hyperthyroidism patients aged 18 to 65 with under 2 months' duration. This TCR was sampled from an adult woman with stable Graves' hyperthyroidism. The sequenced sample was peripheral blood. The genes are TRBV7-8 and TRBJ1-1; weak D call: TRBD1 (6 bases). CDR3 loop: CASSLYGGAEAFF. The CDR3 DNA is TGTGCCAGCAGCTTATATGGGGGCGCTGAAGCTTTCTTT.